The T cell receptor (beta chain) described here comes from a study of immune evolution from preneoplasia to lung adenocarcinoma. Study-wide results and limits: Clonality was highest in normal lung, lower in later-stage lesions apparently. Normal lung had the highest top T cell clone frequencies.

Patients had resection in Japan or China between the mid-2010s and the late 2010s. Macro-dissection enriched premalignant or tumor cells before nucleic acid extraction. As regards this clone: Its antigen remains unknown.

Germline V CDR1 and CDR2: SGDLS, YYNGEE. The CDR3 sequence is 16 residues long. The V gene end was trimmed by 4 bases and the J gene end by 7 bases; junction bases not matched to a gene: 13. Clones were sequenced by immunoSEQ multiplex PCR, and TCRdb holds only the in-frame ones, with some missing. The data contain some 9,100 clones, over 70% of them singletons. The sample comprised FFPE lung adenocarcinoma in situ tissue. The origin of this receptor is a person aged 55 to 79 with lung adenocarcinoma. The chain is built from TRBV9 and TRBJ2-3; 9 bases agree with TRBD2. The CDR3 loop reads CASSSSAGGGAYTQYF. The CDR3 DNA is TGTGCCAGCAGCTCCAGCGCGGGCGGGGGGGCTTATACGCAGTATTTT.